Listed below are T cell receptor beta chains from one sample, sequenced in a study of blood T cells in healthy people across ages. TCRdb reprocessed the 5' RACE reads via MiXCR and lists one record per CDR3 protein. The data contain around 1,100,000 distinct CDR3 sequences, under 40% of them singletons. Sequencing was performed on blood. These receptors were obtained from a man aged 18 to 35 in good health. Each CDR3 is given with its conserved first and last residue. Each record gives: clone size, J gene, V gene, CDR3 length, D gene, CDR3 DNA, CDR3 protein. A D gene is named only where the DNA matches it firmly. Not all rows give a size; the values are once, few, many and, for expanded clones, a class.

size: few
J: TRBJ1-2
V: TRBV5-5
length: 15
D: -
DNA: TGTGCCAGCAGCTTGTGGGGCACAAAGTACTATGGCTACACCTTC
CDR3: CASSLWGTKYYGYTF

size: -
J: TRBJ2-1
V: TRBV5-4
length: 16
D: TRBD2
DNA: TGTGCCAGCAGCCCGCCGGGACTAGCTTTCCACAATGAGCAGTTCTTC
CDR3: CASSPPGLAFHNEQFF

size: -
J: TRBJ1-2
V: TRBV14
length: 14
D: -
DNA: TGTGCCAGCAGCCGCACCAGGGGAGGTGATGGCTACACCTTC
CDR3: CASSRTRGGDGYTF

size: -
J: TRBJ1-5
V: TRBV12-3/TRBV12-4
length: 14
D: -
DNA: TGTGCCAGCACCTTGGCCGGCCCTAATCAGCCCCAGCATTTT
CDR3: CASTLAGPNQPQHF

size: -
J: TRBJ2-7
V: TRBV12-3/TRBV12-4
length: 20
D: -
DNA: TGTGCCAGCAGTTTAGCGGGACATGAAGTACCAGCGGGAAGGAGGTACGAGCAGTACTTC
CDR3: CASSLAGHEVPAGRRYEQYF

size: -
J: TRBJ1-2
V: TRBV27
length: 13
D: -
DNA: TGTGCCAGCAGTCGGGGGATGACCTGTGGCTACACCTTC
CDR3: CASSRGMTCGYTF

size: few
J: TRBJ1-6
V: TRBV4-2
length: 16
D: TRBD1
DNA: TGTGCCAGCAGTCAGACCCTGACAGGGGGGAATTCACCCCTCCACTTT
CDR3: CASSQTLTGGNSPLHF

size: few
J: TRBJ2-3
V: TRBV12-5
length: 15
D: -
DNA: TGTGCTAGTGGTTTGGGGGACCCTAGCACAGATACGCAGTATTTT
CDR3: CASGLGDPSTDTQYF

size: many
J: TRBJ2-3
V: TRBV5-1
length: 15
D: -
DNA: TGCGCCAGCAGCCCCTCAGGCGAGACCACAGATACGCAGTATTTT
CDR3: CASSPSGETTDTQYF

size: -
J: TRBJ2-1
V: TRBV10-3
length: 16
D: TRBD2
DNA: TGTGCCATCAGTGTCGGGAGGGCCTTATCCTACAATGAGCAGTTCTTC
CDR3: CAISVGRALSYNEQFF

size: few
J: TRBJ1-4
V: TRBV7-9
length: 15
D: TRBD1
DNA: TGTGCCAGCAGCCCTACGACAGGGGCTAATGAAAAACTGTTTTTT
CDR3: CASSPTTGANEKLFF

size: few
J: TRBJ1-1
V: TRBV6-5
length: 15
D: -
DNA: TGTGCCACCCGGAACCCCCTGGCAGGCAACACTGAAGCTTTCTTT
CDR3: CATRNPLAGNTEAFF

size: -
J: TRBJ2-3
V: TRBV5-1
length: 16
D: -
DNA: TGCGCCATCGGATTTACCGCCATCCTCAGCACAGATACGCAGTATTTT
CDR3: CAIGFTAILSTDTQYF

size: -
J: TRBJ1-4
V: TRBV21-1
length: 19
D: -
DNA: TGTGCCAGCAGCAAAGATCGCGGTCTGGGGAAGGGAAAAAATGAAAAACTGTTTTTT
CDR3: CASSKDRGLGKGKNEKLFF